This is a list of T cell receptor beta chains from one sample in a study of T-cell memory formation after mild COVID-19. One entry per CDR3 protein, called by TCRdb with MiXCR from the 5' RACE reads. The data hold hundreds of thousands of distinct CDR3 sequences, with 17% observed a single time. Sample: PBMCs or a T cell subset sorted from them (not recorded which). Receptors were obtained from an adult woman who had mild COVID-19 (a few samples of this study predate the infection). Cell type and time point are not known. The CDR3 runs from the conserved cysteine through the conserved F or W.

TRBV5-5	CASTLWDTQETQYF
TRBV7-9	CASSLGGTRAQHF
TRBV2	CATQRAGAVYEQYF
TRBV7-2	CASSLALRGGEQFF
TRBV27	CASRDQVGGTEAFF
TRBV6-5	CASSYSTGAGDTQYF
TRBV25-1	CASSELSREEDTQYF
TRBV6-1	CASSVWLDTGELFF
TRBV12-3/TRBV12-4	CASTPTNEQFF
TRBV4-3	CASSPSSRLALRFIGDTQYF
TRBV29-1	CSGQGASGNTIYF
TRBV11-3	CASSSPWGAFF
TRBV9	CASSVEGRGSGYTF
TRBV18	CASSSETMGPTDTQYF
TRBV6-5	CASRARGNEQFF
TRBV12-3/TRBV12-4	CASSTYTTQADTQYF
TRBV7-6	CASSLIQMGGVKTQYF